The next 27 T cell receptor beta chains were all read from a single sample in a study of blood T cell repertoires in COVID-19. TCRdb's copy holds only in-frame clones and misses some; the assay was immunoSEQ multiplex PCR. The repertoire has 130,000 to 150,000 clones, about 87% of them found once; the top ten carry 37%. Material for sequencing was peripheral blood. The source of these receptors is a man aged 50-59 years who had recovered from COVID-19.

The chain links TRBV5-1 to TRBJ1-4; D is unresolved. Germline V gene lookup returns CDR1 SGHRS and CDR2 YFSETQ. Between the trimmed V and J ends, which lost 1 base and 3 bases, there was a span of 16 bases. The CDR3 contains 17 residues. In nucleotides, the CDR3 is TGCGCCAGCAGCTTGCGGGTCTCTCGAGCAGCTAATGAAAAACTGTTTTTT. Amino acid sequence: CASSLRVSRAANEKLFF.

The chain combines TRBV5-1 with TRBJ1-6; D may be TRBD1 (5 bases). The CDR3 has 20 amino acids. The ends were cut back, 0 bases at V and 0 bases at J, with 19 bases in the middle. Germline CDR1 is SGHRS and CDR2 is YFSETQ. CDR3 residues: CASSLAKSGTPSSYNSPLHF. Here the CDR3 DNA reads TGCGCCAGCAGCTTGGCCAAGAGTGGGACTCCTAGCTCCTATAATTCACCCCTCCACTTT.

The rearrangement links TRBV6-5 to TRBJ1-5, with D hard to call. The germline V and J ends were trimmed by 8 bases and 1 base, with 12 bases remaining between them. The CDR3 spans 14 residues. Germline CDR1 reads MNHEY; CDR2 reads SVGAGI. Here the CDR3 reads CASAPGSSNQPQHF. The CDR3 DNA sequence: TGTGCCAGCGCCCCGGGATCAAGCAATCAGCCCCAGCATTTT.

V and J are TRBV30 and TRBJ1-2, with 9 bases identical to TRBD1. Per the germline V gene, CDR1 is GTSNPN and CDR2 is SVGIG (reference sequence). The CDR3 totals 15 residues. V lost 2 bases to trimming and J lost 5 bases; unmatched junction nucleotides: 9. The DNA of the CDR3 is TGTGCCTGGAGTTCCGGGACAGGGTCCTCATATGGCTACACCTTC. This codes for CAWSSGTGSSYGYTF.

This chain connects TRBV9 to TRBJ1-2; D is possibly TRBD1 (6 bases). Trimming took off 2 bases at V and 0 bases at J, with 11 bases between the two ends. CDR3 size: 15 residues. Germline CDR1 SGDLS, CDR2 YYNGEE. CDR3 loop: CASSVSGTTNYGYTF. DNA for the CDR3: TGTGCCAGCAGCGTCTCCGGGACAACTAACTATGGCTACACCTTC.

CDR3 loop: CATSRDMTGENTEAFF. The CDR3 region has the DNA TGTGCCACCAGCAGAGACATGACAGGGGAAAACACTGAAGCTTTCTTT. This chain uses TRBV15 with TRBJ1-1; 8 bases fit TRBD1. The CDR3 totals 16 residues. The germline gives CDR1 LNHNV, CDR2 YYDKDF (reference sequence). Losses at the gene ends were 0 bases for V and 2 bases for J; bases not matched to a gene: 5.

CDR3 loop: CASSDAGTGNYGYTF. Here the CDR3 DNA reads TGTGCCAGCTCAGACGCTGGGACAGGGAACTATGGCTACACCTTC. The chain recombines TRBV18 with TRBJ1-2, with 9 positions matching TRBD1. Trimming at V came to 5 bases and at J to 2 bases, leaving 6 bases not matched to a gene. From germline, CDR1 is KGHSH and CDR2 LQKENI. The CDR3 contains 15 residues.

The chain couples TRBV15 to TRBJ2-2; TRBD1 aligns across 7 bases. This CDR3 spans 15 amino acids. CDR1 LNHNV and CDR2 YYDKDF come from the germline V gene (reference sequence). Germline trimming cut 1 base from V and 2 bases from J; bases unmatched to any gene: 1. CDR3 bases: TGTGCCACCAGCAGAGGGACAGGAAACACCGGGGAGCTGTTTTTT. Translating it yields CATSRGTGNTGELFF.

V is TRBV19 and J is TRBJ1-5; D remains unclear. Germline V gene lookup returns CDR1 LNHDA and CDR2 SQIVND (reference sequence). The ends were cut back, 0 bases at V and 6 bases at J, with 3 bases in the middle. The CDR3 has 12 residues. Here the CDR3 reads CASSIDLQPQHF. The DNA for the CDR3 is TGTGCCAGTAGTATAGATCTTCAGCCCCAGCATTTT.

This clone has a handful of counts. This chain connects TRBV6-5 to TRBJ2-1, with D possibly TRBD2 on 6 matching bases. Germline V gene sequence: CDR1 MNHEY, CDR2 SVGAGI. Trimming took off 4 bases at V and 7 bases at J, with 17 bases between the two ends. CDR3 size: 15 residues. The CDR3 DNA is TGTGCCAGCAGTTCCCCTCGTGGGGGGTTGAATGAGCAGTTCTTC. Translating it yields CASSSPRGGLNEQFF.

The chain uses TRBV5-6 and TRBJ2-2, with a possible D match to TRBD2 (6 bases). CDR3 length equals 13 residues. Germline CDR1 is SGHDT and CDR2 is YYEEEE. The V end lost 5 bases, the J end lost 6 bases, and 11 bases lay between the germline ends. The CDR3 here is CASSRPGAGELFF. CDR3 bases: TGTGCCAGCAGTCGCCCGGGGGCCGGGGAGCTGTTTTTT.

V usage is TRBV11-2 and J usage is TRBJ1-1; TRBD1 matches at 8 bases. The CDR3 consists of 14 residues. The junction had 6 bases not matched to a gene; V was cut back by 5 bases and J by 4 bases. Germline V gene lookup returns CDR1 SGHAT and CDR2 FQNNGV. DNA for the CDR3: TGTGCCAGCAGCCGAGACCAGGGGGCCACTGAAGCTTTCTTT. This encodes CASSRDQGATEAFF.

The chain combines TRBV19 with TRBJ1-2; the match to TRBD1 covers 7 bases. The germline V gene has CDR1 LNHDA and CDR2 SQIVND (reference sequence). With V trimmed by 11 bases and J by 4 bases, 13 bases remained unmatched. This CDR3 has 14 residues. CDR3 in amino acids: CACNPTGLIYGYTF. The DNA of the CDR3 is TGTGCCTGCAATCCGACAGGGCTTATCTATGGCTACACCTTC.

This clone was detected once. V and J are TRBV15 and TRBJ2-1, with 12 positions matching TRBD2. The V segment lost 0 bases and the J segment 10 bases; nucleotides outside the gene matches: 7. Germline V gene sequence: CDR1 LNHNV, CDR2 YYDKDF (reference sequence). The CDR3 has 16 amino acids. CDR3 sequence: CATSRDPSGGAGEQFF. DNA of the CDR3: TGTGCCACCAGCAGAGATCCTAGCGGGGGGGCCGGGGAGCAGTTCTTC.

Written as DNA, the CDR3 is TGTGCCAGCAGCTTAGTCGGGATGAACACTGAAGCTTTCTTT. Translation: CASSLVGMNTEAFF. This rearrangement joins TRBV11-2 to TRBJ1-1; D gene ambiguous. This CDR3 is 14 amino acids long. V gave up 1 base and J gave up 0 bases, with 6 bases separating them. CDR1 and CDR2 (germline): SGHAT, FQNNGV.

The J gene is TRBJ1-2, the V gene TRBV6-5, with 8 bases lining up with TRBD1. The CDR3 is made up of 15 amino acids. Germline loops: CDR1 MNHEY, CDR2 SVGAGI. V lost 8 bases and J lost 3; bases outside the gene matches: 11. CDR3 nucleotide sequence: TGTGCCAGCGGACCGAGCGGGACAGGCCACTATGGCTACACCTTC. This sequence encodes CASGPSGTGHYGYTF.

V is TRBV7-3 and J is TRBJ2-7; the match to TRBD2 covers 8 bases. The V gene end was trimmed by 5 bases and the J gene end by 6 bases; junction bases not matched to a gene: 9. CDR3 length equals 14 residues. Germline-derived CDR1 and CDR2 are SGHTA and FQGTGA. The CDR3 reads CASSPGGGQREQYF. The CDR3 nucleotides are TGTGCCAGCAGCCCGGGCGGGGGGCAACGCGAGCAGTACTTC.

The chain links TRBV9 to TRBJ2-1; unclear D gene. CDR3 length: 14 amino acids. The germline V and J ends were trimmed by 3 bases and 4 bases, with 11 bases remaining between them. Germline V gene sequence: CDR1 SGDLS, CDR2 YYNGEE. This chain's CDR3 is CASSAQSKYNEQFF. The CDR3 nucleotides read TGTGCCAGCAGCGCACAGTCTAAATACAATGAGCAGTTCTTC.

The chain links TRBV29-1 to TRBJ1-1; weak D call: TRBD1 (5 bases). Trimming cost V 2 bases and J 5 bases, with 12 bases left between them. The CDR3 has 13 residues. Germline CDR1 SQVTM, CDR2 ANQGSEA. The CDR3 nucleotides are TGCAGCGTTGAATGGAGGGGTCGGACTGAAGCTTTCTTT. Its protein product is CSVEWRGRTEAFF. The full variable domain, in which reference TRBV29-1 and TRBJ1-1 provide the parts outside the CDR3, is SAVISQKPSRDICQRGTSLTIQCQVDSQVTMMFWYRQQPGQSLTLIATANQGSEATYESGFVIDKFPISRPNLTFSTLTVSNMSPEDSSIYLCSVEWRGRTEAFFGQGTRLTVV.

CDR3 nucleotides: TGTGCCAGTAGGGATCCGGGGGGCTACACCTTC. Its protein product is CASRDPGGYTF. V is TRBV19 and J is TRBJ1-2; the D is unclear. Germline-derived CDR1 and CDR2 are LNHDA and SQIVND (reference sequence). Trimming took 6 bases from V and 8 from J, leaving 10 bases between them. This CDR3 spans 11 amino acids.

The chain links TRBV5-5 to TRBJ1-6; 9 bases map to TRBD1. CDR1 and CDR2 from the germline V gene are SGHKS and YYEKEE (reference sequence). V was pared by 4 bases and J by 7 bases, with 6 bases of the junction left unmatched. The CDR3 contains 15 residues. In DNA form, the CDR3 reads TGTGCCAGCAGCACCGGGACAGGGCAAAATTCACCCCTCCACTTT. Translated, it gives CASSTGTGQNSPLHF.

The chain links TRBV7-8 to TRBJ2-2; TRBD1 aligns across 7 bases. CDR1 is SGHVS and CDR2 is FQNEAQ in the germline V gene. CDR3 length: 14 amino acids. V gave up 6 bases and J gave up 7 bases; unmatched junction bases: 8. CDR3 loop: CASRREPGGGELFF. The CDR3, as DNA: TGTGCCAGCAGGCGCGAACCAGGGGGCGGGGAGCTGTTTTTT.

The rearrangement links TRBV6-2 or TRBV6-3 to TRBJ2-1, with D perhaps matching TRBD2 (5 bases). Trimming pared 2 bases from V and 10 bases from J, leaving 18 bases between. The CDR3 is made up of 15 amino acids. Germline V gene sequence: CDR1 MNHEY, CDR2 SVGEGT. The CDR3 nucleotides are TGTGCCAGCAGTTACGGTTGGCCCGGGGTGGGGGAGCAGTTCTTC. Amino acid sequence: CASSYGWPGVGEQFF.

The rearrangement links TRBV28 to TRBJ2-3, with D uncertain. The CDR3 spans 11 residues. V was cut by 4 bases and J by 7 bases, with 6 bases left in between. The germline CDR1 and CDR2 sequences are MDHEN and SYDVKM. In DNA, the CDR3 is TGTGCCAGCAGTTCGTCCCATACGCAGTATTTT. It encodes CASSSSHTQYF.

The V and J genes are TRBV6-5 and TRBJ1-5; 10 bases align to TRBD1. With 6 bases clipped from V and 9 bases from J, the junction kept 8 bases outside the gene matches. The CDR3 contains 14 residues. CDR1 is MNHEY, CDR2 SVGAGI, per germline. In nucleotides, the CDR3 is TGTGCCAGCAGCATGGGACAGGGGTCGTGGCCCCAGCATTTT. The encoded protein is CASSMGQGSWPQHF.

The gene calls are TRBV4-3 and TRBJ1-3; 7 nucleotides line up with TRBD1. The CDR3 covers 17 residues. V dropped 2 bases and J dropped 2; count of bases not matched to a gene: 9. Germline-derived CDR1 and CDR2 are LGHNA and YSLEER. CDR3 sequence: CASSQTRTGSPGNTIYF. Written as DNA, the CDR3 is TGCGCCAGCAGCCAAACCCGGACAGGTTCTCCTGGAAACACCATATATTTT.

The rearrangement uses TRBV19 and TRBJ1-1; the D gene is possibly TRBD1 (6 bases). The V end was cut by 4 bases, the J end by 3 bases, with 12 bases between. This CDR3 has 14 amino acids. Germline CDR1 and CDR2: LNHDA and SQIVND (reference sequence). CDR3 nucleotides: TGTGCCAGTAGTAGCAGGGGTCTTCACACTGAAGCTTTCTTT. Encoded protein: CASSSRGLHTEAFF.